This TCR beta chain was sequenced for a study of metastatic and nonmetastatic thyroid tumors. Study details: Comparison of repertoires was carried out across blood and tumor or nodule tissue from malignant and benign thyroid patients.

There were no patients who had received any treatment before thyroid surgery. TCRdb reprocessed the PCR reads using MiXCR. The sample lists 14,000 to 15,000 clones, 20% to 25% seen once, with about 8.3% in the top ten. This clone was counted many times. Its antigen is undetermined. Study-level findings and limits: According to reports, the diversity of TCR beta was significantly higher in malignant thyroid tumors than in benign nodules, and this held in both blood and tumor samples.

The V gene lost 6 bases and the J gene lost 1 base, with 10 bases spanning the gap. Per the germline V gene, CDR1 is DFQATT and CDR2 is SNEGSKA (reference sequence). CDR3 length: 12 residues. The chain joins TRBV20-1 to TRBJ2-7; tentative D call: TRBD2 (5 bases). Sequenced sample: tumor tissue. The receptor was isolated from a female donor with papillary thyroid cancer or a benign thyroid nodule (not recorded which). Some clones in this sample may be carry-over from other donors' samples. The CDR3 nucleotides are TGCAGTGCCCCGACGGGATCCTACGAGCAGTACTTC. This codes for CSAPTGSYEQYF.